These 12 T cell receptor beta chains originate from one sample sequenced in a study of cytomegalovirus exposure and HLA in healthy donors. PCR was performed using 60 Vbeta and 13 Jbeta primers. TCRdb keeps only in-frame clones here, not all; method: immunoSEQ multiplex PCR. Of 150,000 to 200,000 clones in the sample, around 77% were seen once. Sample: PBMCs. These receptors all come from a man aged 55-75 years in good health and CMV-seronegative.

The J gene is TRBJ2-5, the V gene TRBV9; 12 nucleotides align to TRBD2. V was clipped by 0 bases and J by 4 bases; unmatched bases: 7. This CDR3 spans 17 amino acids. The germline CDR1 and CDR2 sequences are SGDLS and YYNGEE. The CDR3 bases are TGTGCCAGCAGCGTAGACCTAGCGGGGGGGATATCAGAGACCCAGTACTTC. It translates to CASSVDLAGGISETQYF.

This sequence joins TRBV6-7 and TRBJ1-2; D remains unclear. TRBV6-7 belongs to the ORF category, with a function that is uncertain. This CDR3 has 16 amino acids. Trimming cost V 2 bases and J 6 bases, with 19 bases left between them. The CDR3 DNA is TGTGCCAGCAGTTACCGCCACCCGGACTCGGGTGATGGCTACACCTTC. Protein product: CASSYRHPDSGDGYTF.

The chain combines TRBV9 with TRBJ1-2; no reliable D call. This CDR3 has 15 amino acids. The germline CDR1 and CDR2 sequences are SGDLS and YYNGEE. Trimming cost V 0 bases and J 0 bases, with 9 bases left between them. The CDR3 protein is CASSVATSSNYGYTF. CDR3 bases: TGTGCCAGCAGCGTAGCTACTTCTTCTAACTATGGCTACACCTTC.

This sequence joins TRBV19 and TRBJ2-3; D gene ambiguous. The CDR3 is 13 amino acids. Germline CDR1 and CDR2: LNHDA and SQIVND (reference sequence). V lost 5 bases and J 1 base, leaving 7 bases between the germline ends. In DNA, the CDR3 is TGTGCCAGTAGTCCCCGCGGCACAGATACGCAGTATTTT. Protein sequence: CASSPRGTDTQYF.

Only one count was recorded for this clone. This chain uses TRBV29-1 with TRBJ2-7; 9 nucleotides line up with TRBD1. The CDR3 is 14 residues long. The V gene's germline CDR1 is SQVTM and CDR2 ANQGSEA. Trimming removed 5 bases from V and 2 bases from J; junction bases left unmatched: 7. The CDR3: CSVTGTGSTYEQYF. In DNA form, the CDR3 reads TGCAGCGTTACCGGGACAGGGTCAACCTACGAGCAGTACTTC.

The chain links TRBV19 to TRBJ1-2; maybe TRBD1 (5 bases). The germline V gene has CDR1 LNHDA and CDR2 SQIVND (reference sequence). Trimming took 2 bases from V and 5 from J, leaving 6 bases between them. This CDR3 region has 12 residues. Here the CDR3 reads CASSIQGYGYTF. CDR3 sequence (DNA): TGTGCCAGTAGTATACAGGGATATGGCTACACCTTC. The variable domain in full, with the rest retrieved from reference TRBV19 and TRBJ1-2, is DGGITQSPKYLFRKEGQNVTLSCEQNLNHDAMYWYRQDPGQGLRLIYYSQIVNDFQKGDIAEGYSVSREKKESFPLTVTSAQKNPTAFYLCASSIQGYGYTFGSGTRLTVV.

This chain joins TRBV5-1 and TRBJ1-2; TRBD1 matches at 9 bases. This CDR3 has 18 amino acids. Germline CDR1 is SGHRS and CDR2 is YFSETQ. V trimming: 4 bases; J trimming: 4 bases; junction bases outside the gene matches: 17. Here the CDR3 DNA reads TGCGCCAGCAGCCCGACTGGGGACAGGGTATCGGCAAGCTATGGCTACACCTTC. It yields the protein CASSPTGDRVSASYGYTF.

The V gene is TRBV13, the J gene TRBJ1-4; possible D gene TRBD1, 5 bases. This CDR3 comprises 13 residues. V lost 6 bases and J 3 bases, leaving 8 bases between the germline ends. Looked up from germline, CDR1 is PRHDT and CDR2 is FYEKMQ (reference sequence). For the CDR3, the DNA is TGTGCCAGCAGGGGGGGGGCTAATGAAAAACTGTTTTTT. Its protein is CASRGGANEKLFF.

The chain combines TRBV10-2 with TRBJ2-7; D perhaps matches TRBD2 (6 bases). The CDR3 extends over 14 amino acids. V was pared by 6 bases and J by 2 bases, with 14 bases between. Germline V CDR1 and CDR2: WSHSY, SAAADI. The CDR3 DNA sequence: TGCGCCAGCAGACCCGGGAGCACCCCCTACGAGCAGTACTTC. Amino acid sequence: CASRPGSTPYEQYF.

The chain uses TRBV6-5 and TRBJ2-7, with TRBD1 identical over 8 bases. Germline CDR1 MNHEY, CDR2 SVGAGI. This CDR3 is 15 amino acids long. V lost 5 bases and J lost 8; bases outside the gene matches: 14. CDR3 in amino acids: CASSPPTDRASKQYF. CDR3 DNA: TGTGCCAGCAGTCCGCCGACGGACAGGGCGAGTAAGCAGTACTTC.

The rearrangement links TRBV7-7 to TRBJ2-5; 7 nucleotides agree with TRBD1. After removal of 5 bases from V and 5 bases from J, the junction contained 11 bases not matched to a gene. This CDR3 region has 15 residues. The V gene's germline CDR1 is SSHAT and CDR2 FNYEAQ (reference sequence). CDR3: CASSPRQGLGETQYF. The CDR3 DNA sequence: TGTGCCAGCAGCCCCCGACAGGGTCTGGGGGAGACCCAGTACTTC.

This clone showed up just a few times. The chain uses TRBV6-5 and TRBJ2-1; 7 bases match TRBD1. This CDR3 is built from 12 residues. Per the germline V gene, CDR1 is MNHEY and CDR2 is SVGAGI. V shed 6 bases and J 11 bases; nucleotides not matched to a gene: 7. Here the CDR3 DNA reads TGTGCCAGCAGCCCGACAGGGACGAAGCAGTTCTTC. Its protein product is CASSPTGTKQFF.